This T cell receptor beta chain derives from a study of CD8 T cells in Susac syndrome (dated by TCRdb to between 2018 and 2021). Broadly, across the study: Whether CD8+ T cell activation and differentiation in Susac syndrome was antigen driven was tested using repertoire sequencing. Beyond this particular receptor, the publication reports: The TCR sequencing and HLA analysis was acknowledged to have included a relatively small number of individuals.

Peripheral blood CD8+ and CD4+ T cells from healthy donors, Susac syndrome patients and multiple sclerosis patients were profiled using high-throughput TCR beta sequencing. Multiple sclerosis controls were treatment-naive patients with stable or active relapsing-remitting disease fulfilling revised McDonald criteria. Bulk CD8+ and CD4+ T cells were purified magnetically by negative isolation, whereas CD8+ TEMRA cells were enriched by FACS. Blood was drawn into EDTA tubes, processed within 24 hours, and PBMCs were isolated by density gradient centrifugation. PBMCs intended for TCR sequencing were cryopreserved in liquid nitrogen and thawed later in a water bath at 37 degrees C. The sorted or isolated CD4+, CD8+ and CD8+ TEMRA cells had a purity of 90% or higher. The germline V gene encodes CDR1 GTSNPN and CDR2 SVGIG (reference sequence). The CDR3 measures 16 amino acids from cysteine to phenylalanine. Here the CDR3 DNA is all that survives: 48 bases in frame from base 1. Trimming leaves V shorter by 5 bases and J shorter by 3 bases, with the junction holding 10 bases beyond the gene matches.

RNA was extracted using the RNeasy kit, and roughly 0.5 to 1 microgram was reverse transcribed with random hexamers. TCR beta CDR3 regions were amplified with the immunoSEQ multiplex PCR assay covering 54 Vbeta and 13 Jbeta segments. To correct PCR amplification bias, a synthetic template baseline was used for both primer optimization and computational correction. The original pipeline was this. Reads were assigned to V, D and J genes according to IMGT and analyzed in immunoSEQ Analyzer, with only productive sequences retained. Clonality was computed as one minus Shannon entropy normalized by log2 of the number of productive unique sequences. For each patient and control, public and private clones were evaluated among the 100 most prevalent clones. Clones were defined as Susac-specific if absent from the healthy and MS cohorts, from around 1,000 published viral clones and from other ImmuneACCESS disease sequences. In-frame beta chains were kept once TCRdb had trimmed the public reads at Q25 with fastp and called clones with MiXCR. For every CDR3 protein sequence, its rows merge into one entry that carries the most common genes and DNA. Here the V and J calls rest on TCRdb's processing, not on the authors' analysis. For this sample there are under 350,000 distinct CDR3 sequences; roughly 94% appear just once. The leading ten clones occupy approximately 0.065% of the sample.

This clonotype came up once. The antigen it binds to is not known. No qualities accompany the bases; no much larger clone lies one base away. A single read is weak support. What was sequenced was CD4+ T cells from PBMCs. The chain is assembled from TRBV30 and TRBJ2-3; 11 nucleotides in the junction match TRBD2. The source of this sequence is a human donor with multiple sclerosis. The base sequence is TGTGCCTGGGCCTTCGGGGCTAGCGGGGGGACAGATACGCAGTATTTT. Translated, this gives CAWAFGASGGTDTQYF. Outside the CDR3, residues come from the reference TRBV30 and TRBJ2-3 proteins, so the full variable domain is: SQTIHQWPATLVQPVGSPLSLECTVEGTSNPNLYWYRQAAGRGLQLLFYSVGIGQISSEVPQNLSASRPQDRQFILSSKKLLLSDSGFYLCAWAFGASGGTDTQYFGPGTRLTVL.